This TCR beta chain was recovered during a study of T cells in Graves' hyperthyroidism and ophthalmopathy. Lactation, pregnancy, other autoimmune disease or uncontrolled infection led to exclusion of patients. Diagnostic decisions used clinical symptoms, serum thyroxine and TRAb, thyroid ultrasound and orbital computed tomography. CDR3 length equals 15 residues. Germline V gene sequence: CDR1 SEHNR, CDR2 FQNEAQ (reference sequence). V lost 3 bases, J lost 4 bases, and 15 bases lay in between. Notes on the study in general: Most thyroid clonotypes with frequency above 0.001 were detected in blood. Using 13 V-J features, a model discriminated ophthalmopathy from stable hyperthyroidism.

The source material, RNA transcripts, was used to amplify TCR beta CDR3 regions. The TCR CDR3 was amplified in a first-round RT-PCR using the HTBI primer set. TCRdb re-called the multiplex PCR reads with MiXCR, one entry per CDR3 protein. The sample holds a few hundred thousand distinct CDR3 sequences, 35% to 55% seen once. As to this clonotype: The antigen remains undetermined. One base away lies a much larger clone, so this may be a sequencing read error.

This TCR derives from a woman under 30 with Graves' hyperthyroidism. The chain joins TRBV7-9 to TRBJ2-5, with unresolved D. Sequencing was done on a sample of peripheral blood or thyroid tissue (not recorded which). The CDR3 is CASSLSRAPRETQYF. In nucleotides, the CDR3 is TGTGCCAGCAGCTTGTCCCGGGCCCCGAGAGAGACCCAGTACTTC. Variable domain in full (rest from reference TRBV7-9 and TRBJ2-5): DTGVSQNPRHKITKRGQNVTFRCDPISEHNRLYWYRQTLGQGPEFLTYFQNEAQLEKSRLLSDRFSAERPKGSFSTLEIQRTEQGDSAMYLCASSLSRAPRETQYFGPGTRLLVL.